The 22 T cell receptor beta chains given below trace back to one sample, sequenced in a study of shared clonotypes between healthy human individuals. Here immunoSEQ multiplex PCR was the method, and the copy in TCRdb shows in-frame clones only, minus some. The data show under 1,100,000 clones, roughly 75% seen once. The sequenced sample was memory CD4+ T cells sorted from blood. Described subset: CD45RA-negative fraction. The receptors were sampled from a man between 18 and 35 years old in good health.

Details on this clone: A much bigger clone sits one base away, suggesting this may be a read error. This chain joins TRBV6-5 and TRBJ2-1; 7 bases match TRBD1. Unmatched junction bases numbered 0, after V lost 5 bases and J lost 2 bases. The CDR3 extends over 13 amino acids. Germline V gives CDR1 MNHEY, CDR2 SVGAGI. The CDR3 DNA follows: TGTGCCAGCAGTCAGGGGGCCTACAATGAGCAGTTCTTC. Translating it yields CASSQGAYNEQFF.

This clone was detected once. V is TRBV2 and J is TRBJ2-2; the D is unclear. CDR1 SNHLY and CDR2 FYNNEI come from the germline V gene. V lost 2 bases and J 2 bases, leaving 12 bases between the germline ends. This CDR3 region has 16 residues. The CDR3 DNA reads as TGTGCCAGCAGTGAAATTCGCAGCACAAACACCGGGGAGCTGTTTTTT. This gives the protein CASSEIRSTNTGELFF.

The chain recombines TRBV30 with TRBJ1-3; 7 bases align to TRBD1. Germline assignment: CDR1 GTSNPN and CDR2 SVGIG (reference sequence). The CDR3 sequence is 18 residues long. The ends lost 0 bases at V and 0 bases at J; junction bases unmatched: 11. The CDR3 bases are TGTGCCTGGAGTGTTAAGAGAACAGGGGCCAACTCTGGAAACACCATATATTTT. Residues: CAWSVKRTGANSGNTIYF.

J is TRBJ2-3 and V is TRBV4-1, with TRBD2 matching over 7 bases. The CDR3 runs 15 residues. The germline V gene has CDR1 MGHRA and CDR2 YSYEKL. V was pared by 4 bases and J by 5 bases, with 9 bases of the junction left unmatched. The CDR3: CASSPLSGDRDTQYF. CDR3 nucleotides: TGCGCCAGCAGCCCCCTCAGCGGGGATCGAGATACGCAGTATTTT.

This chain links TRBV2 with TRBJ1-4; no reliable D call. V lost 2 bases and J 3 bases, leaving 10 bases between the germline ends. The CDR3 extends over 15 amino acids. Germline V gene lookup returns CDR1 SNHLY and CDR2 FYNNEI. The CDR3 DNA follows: TGTGCCAGCAGTGAATCCGGCAGGTCTAATGAAAAACTGTTTTTT. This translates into CASSESGRSNEKLFF.

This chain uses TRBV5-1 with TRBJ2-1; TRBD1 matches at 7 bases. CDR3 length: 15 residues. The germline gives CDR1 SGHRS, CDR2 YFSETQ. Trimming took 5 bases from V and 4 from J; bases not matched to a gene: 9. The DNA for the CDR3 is TGCGCCAGCAGTTTTTTAGGGACAGCTTACAATGAGCAGTTCTTC. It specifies CASSFLGTAYNEQFF. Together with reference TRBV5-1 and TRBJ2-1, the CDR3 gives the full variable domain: KAGVTQTPRYLIKTRGQQVTLSCSPISGHRSVSWYQQTPGQGLQFLFEYFSETQRNKGNFPGRFSGRQFSNSRSEMNVSTLELGDSALYLCASSFLGTAYNEQFFGPGTRLTVL.

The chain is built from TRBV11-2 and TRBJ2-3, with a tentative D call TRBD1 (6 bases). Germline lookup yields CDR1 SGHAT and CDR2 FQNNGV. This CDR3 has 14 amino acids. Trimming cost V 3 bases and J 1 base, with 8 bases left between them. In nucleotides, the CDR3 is TGTGCCAGCAGCTTTAGACAGGGCACAGATACGCAGTATTTT. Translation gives CASSFRQGTDTQYF.

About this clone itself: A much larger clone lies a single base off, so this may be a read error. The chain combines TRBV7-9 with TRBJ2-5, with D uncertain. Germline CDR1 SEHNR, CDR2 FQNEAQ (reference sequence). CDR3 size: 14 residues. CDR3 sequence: CASSLGGVQEIQYF. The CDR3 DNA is TGTGCCAGCAGCTTAGGGGGTGTCCAAGAGATCCAGTACTTC.

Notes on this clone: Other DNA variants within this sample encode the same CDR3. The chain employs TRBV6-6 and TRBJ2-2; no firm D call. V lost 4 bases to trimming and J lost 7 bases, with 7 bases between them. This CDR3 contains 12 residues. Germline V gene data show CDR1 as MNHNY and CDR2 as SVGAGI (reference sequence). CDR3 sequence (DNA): TGTGCCAGCAGTTCTAGTGTCGGGGAGCTGTTTTTT. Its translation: CASSSSVGELFF.

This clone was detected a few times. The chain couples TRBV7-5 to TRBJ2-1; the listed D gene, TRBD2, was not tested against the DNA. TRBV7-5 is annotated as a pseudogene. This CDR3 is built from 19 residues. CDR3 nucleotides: TGTGCCAGAAGCATTCCCTCCGGGACTAGCGGGAGAGGGTACAATGAGCAGTTCTTC. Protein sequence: CARSIPSGTSGRGYNEQFF.

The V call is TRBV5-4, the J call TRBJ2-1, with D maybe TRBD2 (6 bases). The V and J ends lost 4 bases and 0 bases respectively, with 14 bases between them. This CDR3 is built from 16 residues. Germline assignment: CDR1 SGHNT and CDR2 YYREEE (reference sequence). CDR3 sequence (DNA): TGTGCCAGCAGCATCGGGACTTCGGGCTCCTACAATGAGCAGTTCTTC. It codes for CASSIGTSGSYNEQFF.

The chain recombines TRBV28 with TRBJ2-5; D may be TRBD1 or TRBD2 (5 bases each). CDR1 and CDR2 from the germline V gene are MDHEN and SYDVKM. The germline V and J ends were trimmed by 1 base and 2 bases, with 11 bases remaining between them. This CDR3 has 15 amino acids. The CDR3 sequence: CASSLSGRKQETQYF. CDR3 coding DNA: TGTGCCAGCAGTTTATCGGGGCGGAAGCAAGAGACCCAGTACTTC.

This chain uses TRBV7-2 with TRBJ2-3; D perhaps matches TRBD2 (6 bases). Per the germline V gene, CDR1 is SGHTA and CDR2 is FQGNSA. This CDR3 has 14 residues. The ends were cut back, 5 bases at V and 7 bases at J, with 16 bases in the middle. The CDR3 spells CASSPRIAVNTQYF. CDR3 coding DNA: TGTGCCAGCAGCCCGAGGATAGCGGTTAATACGCAGTATTTT.

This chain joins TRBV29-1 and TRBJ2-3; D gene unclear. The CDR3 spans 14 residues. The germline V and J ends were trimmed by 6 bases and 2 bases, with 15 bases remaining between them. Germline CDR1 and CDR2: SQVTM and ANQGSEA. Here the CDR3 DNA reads TGCAGCGTCGGAGTCCCCTCCTCCACAGATACGCAGTATTTT. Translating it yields CSVGVPSSTDTQYF.

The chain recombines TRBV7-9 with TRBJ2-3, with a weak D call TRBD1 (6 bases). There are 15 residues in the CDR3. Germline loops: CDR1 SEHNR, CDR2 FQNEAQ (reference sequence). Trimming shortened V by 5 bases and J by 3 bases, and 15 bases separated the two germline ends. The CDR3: CASSPTGISTDTQYF. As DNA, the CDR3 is TGTGCCAGCAGCCCTACAGGGATCTCGACAGATACGCAGTATTTT.

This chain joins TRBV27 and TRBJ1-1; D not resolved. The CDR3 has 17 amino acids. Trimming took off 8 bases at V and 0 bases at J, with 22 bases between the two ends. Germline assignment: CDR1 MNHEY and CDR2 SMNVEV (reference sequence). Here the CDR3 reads CASVKNTRWLMNTEAFF. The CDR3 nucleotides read TGTGCCAGCGTTAAGAATACCAGATGGCTCATGAACACTGAAGCTTTCTTT.

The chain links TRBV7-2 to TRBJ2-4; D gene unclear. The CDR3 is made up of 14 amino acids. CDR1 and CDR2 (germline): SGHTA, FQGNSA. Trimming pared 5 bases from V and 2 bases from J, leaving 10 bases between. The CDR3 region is CASSPTASKNIQYF. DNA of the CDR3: TGTGCCAGCAGCCCTACCGCGTCCAAAAACATTCAGTACTTC.

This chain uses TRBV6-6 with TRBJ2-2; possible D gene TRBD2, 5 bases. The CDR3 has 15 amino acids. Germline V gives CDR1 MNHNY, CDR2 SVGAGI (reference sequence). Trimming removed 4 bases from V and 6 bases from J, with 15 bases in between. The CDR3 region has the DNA TGTGCCAGCAGTTCGGGGTCTTCACCGGCCGGGGAGCTGTTTTTT. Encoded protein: CASSSGSSPAGELFF.

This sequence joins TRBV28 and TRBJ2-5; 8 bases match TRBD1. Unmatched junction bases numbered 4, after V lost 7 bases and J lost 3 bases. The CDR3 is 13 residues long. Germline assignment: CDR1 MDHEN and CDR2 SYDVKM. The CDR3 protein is CASTRGREETQYF. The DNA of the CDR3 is TGTGCCAGCACCAGGGGGCGCGAAGAGACCCAGTACTTC.

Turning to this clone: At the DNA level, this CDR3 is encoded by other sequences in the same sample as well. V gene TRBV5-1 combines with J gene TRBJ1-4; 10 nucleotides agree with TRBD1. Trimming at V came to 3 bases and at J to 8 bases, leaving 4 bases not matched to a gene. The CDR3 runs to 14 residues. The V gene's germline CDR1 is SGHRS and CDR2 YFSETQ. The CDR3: CASSYGTGDEKLFF. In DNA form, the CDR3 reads TGCGCCAGCAGCTACGGGACAGGGGACGAAAAACTGTTTTTT.

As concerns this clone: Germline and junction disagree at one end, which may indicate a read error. CDR3 sequence: CASSLGGKGETQYF. CDR3 nucleotide sequence: TGTGCTAGCAGCTTAGGGGGAAAGGGAGAGACCCAGTACTTC. The chain links TRBV7-7 to TRBJ2-5, with D perhaps matching TRBD1 (6 bases). Germline V lookup: CDR1 SSHAT, CDR2 FNYEAQ (reference sequence). The CDR3 length is 14 residues.

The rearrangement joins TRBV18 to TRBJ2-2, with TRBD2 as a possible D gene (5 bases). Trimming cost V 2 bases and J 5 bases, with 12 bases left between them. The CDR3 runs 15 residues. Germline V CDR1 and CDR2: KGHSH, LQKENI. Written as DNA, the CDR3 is TGTGCCAGCTCACCAAGAGACCTAGCAACCGGGGAGCTGTTTTTT. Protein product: CASSPRDLATGELFF.